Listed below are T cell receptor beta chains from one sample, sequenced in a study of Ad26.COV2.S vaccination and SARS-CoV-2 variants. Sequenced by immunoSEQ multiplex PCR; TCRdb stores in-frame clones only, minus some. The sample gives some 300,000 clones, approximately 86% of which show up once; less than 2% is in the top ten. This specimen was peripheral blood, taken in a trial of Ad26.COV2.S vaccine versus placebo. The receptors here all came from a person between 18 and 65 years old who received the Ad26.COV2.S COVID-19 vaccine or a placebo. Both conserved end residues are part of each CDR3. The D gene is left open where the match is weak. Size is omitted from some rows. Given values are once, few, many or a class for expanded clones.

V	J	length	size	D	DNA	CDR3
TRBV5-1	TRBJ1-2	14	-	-	TGCGCCAGCAGCTTGGAAGTGGGATTCTATGGCTACACCTTC	CASSLEVGFYGYTF
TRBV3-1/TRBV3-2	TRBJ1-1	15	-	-	TGTGCCAGCAGCCCCGGGACCAATTCTTACACTGAAGCTTTCTTT	CASSPGTNSYTEAFF
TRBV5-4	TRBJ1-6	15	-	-	TGTGCCAGCAGCTTTGGCAGGACGCATAATTCACCCCTCCACTTT	CASSFGRTHNSPLHF
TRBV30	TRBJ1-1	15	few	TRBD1	TGTGCCTGGAGTGCCAGGGGGCGTTTTCCTTCTGAAGCTTTCTTT	CAWSARGRFPSEAFF
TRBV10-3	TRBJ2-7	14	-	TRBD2	TGTGCCATCAGTGAGTCGGGAGGGGATGGCGAGCAGTACTTC	CAISESGGDGEQYF
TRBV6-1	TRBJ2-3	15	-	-	TGTGCCAGCAGTGAACGGGACGGTAGCACAGATACGCAGTATTTT	CASSERDGSTDTQYF
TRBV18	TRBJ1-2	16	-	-	TGTGCCAGCTCACCACTGAGCGGGCAGGGTGAATATGGCTACACCTTC	CASSPLSGQGEYGYTF
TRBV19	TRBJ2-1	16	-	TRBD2	TGTGCCAGTAGTATTGGCCCCGGGACTAGCGGCAATGAGCAGTTCTTC	CASSIGPGTSGNEQFF
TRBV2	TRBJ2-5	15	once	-	TGTGCCAGCAGTGAAAGCCTACCAATGTGGGAGACCCAGTACTTC	CASSESLPMWETQYF
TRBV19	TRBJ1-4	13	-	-	TGTGCCAGTAGCCCGGCCACGCACCAAAAACTGTTTTTT	CASSPATHQKLFF
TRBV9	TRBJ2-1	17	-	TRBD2	TGTGCCAGCAGCGCCGGGACTAGCGGGGGCCCAACCAATGAGCAGTTCTTC	CASSAGTSGGPTNEQFF
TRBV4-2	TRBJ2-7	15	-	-	TGTGCCAGCAGCCAAGAAGAGGGGGGCTCCTACGAGCAGTACTTC	CASSQEEGGSYEQYF
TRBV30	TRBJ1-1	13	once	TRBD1	TGTGGGGCTCGGGGCGACAGGGACCGACCGGCTTTCTTT	CGARGDRDRPAFF
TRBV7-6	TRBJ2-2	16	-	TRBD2	TGTGCCAGCAGCTCCTCGGGGGGATCGAACACCGGGGAGCTGTTTTTT	CASSSSGGSNTGELFF
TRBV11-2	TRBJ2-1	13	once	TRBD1	TGTGCCAGCAGCGCAGGACAGGGGAATGAGCAGTTCTTC	CASSAGQGNEQFF
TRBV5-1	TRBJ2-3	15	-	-	TGCGCCAGCAGCTTGACAGGCCGAAGCACAGATACGCAGTATTTT	CASSLTGRSTDTQYF
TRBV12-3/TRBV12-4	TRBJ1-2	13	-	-	TGTGCCAGCAAAATAACAGGATACTATGGCTACACCTTC	CASKITGYYGYTF
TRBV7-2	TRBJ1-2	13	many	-	TGTGCCAGCAGCTTGGGGGGCAACTATGGCTACACCTTC	CASSLGGNYGYTF
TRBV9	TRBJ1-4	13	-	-	TGTGCCAGCAGCAGATCAACTAATGAAAAACTGTTTTTT	CASSRSTNEKLFF
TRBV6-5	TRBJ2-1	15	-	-	TGTGCCAGCAGTTACGACAGCAACTCCTACAATGAGCAGTTCTTC	CASSYDSNSYNEQFF
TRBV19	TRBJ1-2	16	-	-	TGTGCCAGTAGTAGAGCGAAAGGGGTTACAAACTATGGCTACACCTTC	CASSRAKGVTNYGYTF
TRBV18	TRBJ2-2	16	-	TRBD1	TGTGCCAGCTCACAACTACAGGGGGCGAACACCGGGGAGCTGTTTTTT	CASSQLQGANTGELFF
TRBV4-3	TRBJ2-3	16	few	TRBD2	TGCGCCAGCAGCCAAGTTAGCGGGGGCCACACAGATACGCAGTATTTT	CASSQVSGGHTDTQYF
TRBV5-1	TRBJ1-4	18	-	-	TGCGCCAGCAGCTGGCAATCGGGACCATTCCTCCAAGGGGAAAAACTGTTTTTT	CASSWQSGPFLQGEKLFF
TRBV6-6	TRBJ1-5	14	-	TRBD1	TGTGCCAGCCAGGGGGTGGGGGGCAATCAGCCCCAGCATTTT	CASQGVGGNQPQHF
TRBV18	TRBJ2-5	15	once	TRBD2	TGTGCCAGCTCACCCACTAGCGGGGGCAGGGAGACCCAGTACTTC	CASSPTSGGRETQYF
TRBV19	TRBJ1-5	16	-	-	TGTGCCAGTAGAATGAGCCGGGGAATGGGCAATCAGCCCCAGCATTTT	CASRMSRGMGNQPQHF
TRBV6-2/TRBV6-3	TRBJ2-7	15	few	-	TGTGCCAGCAGTTACCTCAGGGGAACCGCCTACGAGCAGTACTTC	CASSYLRGTAYEQYF